Following are 25 T cell receptor beta chains from one sample sequenced in a study of response to subunit inactivated influenza vaccine. TCRdb redid the calling of the RT-PCR reads with MiXCR, one entry per CDR3 protein. Altogether around 180,000 distinct CDR3 sequences are present, around 9.2% being singletons, with the ten largest covering about a tenth. The material was non-naive T cells sorted from PBMCs, obtained on the day of vaccination. These receptors were taken from a man in his fifties who received an inactivated influenza vaccine.

The sample holds many counts of this clonotype. The V call is TRBV28, the J call TRBJ2-1; D is unresolved. CDR3 length: 13 amino acids. Trimming removed 5 bases from V and 6 bases from J, with 11 bases in between. Germline assignment: CDR1 MDHEN and CDR2 SYDVKM. CDR3 in DNA: TGTGCCAGCAGTCATCCTAACAGCAATGAGCAGTTCTTC. Protein: CASSHPNSNEQFF.

Of note for this clonotype: The germline gene is not matched at one end of the junction; a read error may be the cause. The genes are TRBV6-2 or TRBV6-3 and TRBJ2-7, with 13 positions matching TRBD2. The germline CDR1 and CDR2 sequences are MNHEY and SVGEGT. The CDR3 contains 13 residues. The DNA of the CDR3 is TGTGCCAGCAGTTACACTAGCGGGAGGGCCGTCCGCTTC. Its protein product is CASSYTSGRAVRF.

This clonotype was observed a handful of times. The chain couples TRBV5-1 to TRBJ1-2, with a tentative D call TRBD1 (6 bases). Germline V lookup: CDR1 SGHRS, CDR2 YFSETQ. Deletions cut 5 bases from V and 0 bases from J, with 11 bases between. This CDR3 region has 14 residues. CDR3 coding DNA: TGCGCCAGCAGTGTAGGGGGATCTAACTATGGCTACACCTTC. Residues: CASSVGGSNYGYTF.

Concerning this clonotype: One end of the junction is discordant with germline, which a read error may explain. The chain joins TRBV20-1 to TRBJ2-1; 8 bases align to TRBD2. Germline-derived CDR1 and CDR2 are DFQATT and SNEGSKA (reference sequence). The CDR3 has 17 residues. The CDR3 region has the DNA TGCTGTGCTAGAGATGTTAGCGGGATCATCTCCTACAATGAGCAGTTCTTC. It is translated as CCARDVSGIISYNEQFF.

This clonotype was counted ten times or more. J is TRBJ2-1 and V is TRBV7-8; 9 bases align to TRBD2. Germline V lookup: CDR1 SGHVS, CDR2 FQNEAQ. V was pared by 1 base and J by 7 bases, with 5 bases of the junction left unmatched. The CDR3 loop spans 15 amino acids. CDR3 sequence (DNA): TGTGCCAGCAGCTTAGAGTTGGCGGGGGGGAATGAGCAGTTCTTC. Its protein product is CASSLELAGGNEQFF. The complete variable domain, with remaining parts taken from reference TRBV7-8 and TRBJ2-1, reads GAGVSQSPRYKVAKRGQDVALRCDPISGHVSLFWYQQALGQGPEFLTYFQNEAQLDKSGLPSDRFFAERPEGSVSTLKIQRTQQEDSAVYLCASSLELAGGNEQFFGPGTRLTVL.

This clonotype came up a few times. This chain uses TRBV6-2 or TRBV6-3 with TRBJ2-3; no reliable D call. Germline V gene sequence: CDR1 MNHEY, CDR2 SVGEGT. The CDR3 length is 12 residues. Trimming took 3 bases from V and 2 from J, leaving 3 bases between them. The CDR3 protein is CASSYPTDTQYF. The CDR3 DNA reads TGTGCCAGCAGTTATCCCACAGATACGCAGTATTTT.

This clonotype was detected ten times or more. The V call is TRBV20-1, the J call TRBJ2-1, with D possibly matching TRBD2 (6 bases). This CDR3 spans 14 amino acids. Trimming stripped 1 base from V and 6 bases from J, with 13 bases between. Germline-derived CDR1 and CDR2 are DFQATT and SNEGSKA (reference sequence). CDR3 residues: CSARGRTIANEQFF. For the CDR3, the DNA is TGCAGTGCTAGAGGCCGGACTATAGCCAATGAGCAGTTCTTC.

The table lists this clonotype with a few counts. The chain is built from TRBV7-6 and TRBJ1-1; TRBD1 might be the D (5 bases). Per germline, CDR1 SGHVS and CDR2 FNYEAQ. V was pared by 6 bases and J by 1 base, with 18 bases between. The length of the CDR3 is 16 residues. The CDR3, as DNA: TGTGCCAGCAGGCCTTCTCCGGGACGCAGGAACACTGAAGCTTTCTTT. It codes for CASRPSPGRRNTEAFF.

This clonotype was observed a few times. The chain is built from TRBV7-8 and TRBJ1-1; D not resolved. CDR1 is SGHVS and CDR2 is FQNEAQ in the germline V gene. Between the trimmed V and J ends, which lost 5 bases and 1 base, there was a span of 14 bases. The CDR3 is made up of 15 amino acids. The DNA for the CDR3 is TGTGCCAGCAGCAACGGGCTCCGAGGGAACACTGAAGCTTTCTTT. As protein: CASSNGLRGNTEAFF.

This clonotype was detected ten times or more. The DNA for the CDR3 is TGCAGTGCTACCGGGACAGGGTTTAGGAACACTGAAGCTTTCTTT. Amino acids: CSATGTGFRNTEAFF. The chain joins TRBV20-1 to TRBJ1-1, with 9 bases lining up with TRBD1. J gave up 1 base and V 4 bases, and 7 bases lay outside the gene matches. The CDR3 sequence is 15 residues long. CDR1 DFQATT and CDR2 SNEGSKA come from the germline V gene (reference sequence).

This clonotype was counted between two and nine times. This chain joins TRBV9 and TRBJ2-1; TRBD2 might be the D (5 bases). Trimming removed 0 bases at V and 0 bases at J, with 19 bases between. This CDR3 comprises 19 residues. The germline gives CDR1 SGDLS, CDR2 YYNGEE. In DNA form, the CDR3 reads TGTGCCAGCAGCGTAGAGATTGAGGGCTTGCGGAGCTCCTACAATGAGCAGTTCTTC. It codes for CASSVEIEGLRSSYNEQFF.

The chain employs TRBV20-1 and TRBJ1-3; 7 bases fit TRBD1. This CDR3 contains 15 residues. Germline CDR1 DFQATT, CDR2 SNEGSKA (reference sequence). V gave up 0 bases and J gave up 7 bases; unmatched junction bases: 9. The CDR3 protein is CSARDKRQGANTIYF. The CDR3 DNA reads TGCAGTGCTAGAGATAAGAGACAGGGCGCCAACACCATATATTTT.

This clonotype was detected many times. The rearrangement links TRBV5-1 to TRBJ2-2; no clear D gene. V lost 2 bases and J 6 bases, leaving 8 bases between the germline ends. The CDR3 has 13 residues. Germline values: CDR1 SGHRS, CDR2 YFSETQ. The CDR3 protein is CASSFGEAGELFF. The CDR3 nucleotides read TGCGCCAGCAGCTTTGGCGAGGCCGGGGAGCTGTTTTTT.

This clonotype has more than one count but fewer than ten. The chain uses TRBV20-1 and TRBJ2-7, with D uncertain. The V gene lost 3 bases and the J gene lost 0 bases, with 12 bases spanning the gap. CDR1 and CDR2 from the germline V gene are DFQATT and SNEGSKA (reference sequence). The CDR3 contains 14 residues. The CDR3 spells CSASPQLSSYEQYF. The CDR3 bases are TGCAGTGCTAGCCCCCAGCTGAGCTCCTACGAGCAGTACTTC.

This clonotype was found many times. The chain recombines TRBV28 with TRBJ1-2; no clear D. This CDR3 is 12 amino acids long. Per the germline V gene, CDR1 is MDHEN and CDR2 is SYDVKM. The V end lost 3 bases, the J end lost 5 bases, and 7 bases lay between the germline ends. CDR3 region: CASSFPQYGYTF. Here the CDR3 DNA reads TGTGCCAGCAGTTTCCCACAATATGGCTACACCTTC.

This clonotype was counted many times. DNA for the CDR3: TGTGCCACCAGCAGAGACACAGATACGCAGTATTTT. This gives the protein CATSRDTDTQYF. This chain joins TRBV15 and TRBJ2-3; no firm D call. Germline CDR1 and CDR2: LNHNV and YYDKDF (reference sequence). The CDR3 has 12 residues. Trimming shortened V by 0 bases and J by 2 bases, and 0 bases separated the two germline ends.

The sample holds a few counts of this clonotype. The chain combines TRBV10-3 with TRBJ2-1, with D unresolved. Trimming removed 7 bases at V and 4 bases at J, with 11 bases between. This CDR3 is 13 amino acids long. Germline values: CDR1 ENHRY, CDR2 SYGVKD. CDR3 protein: CAITEQKYNEQFF. CDR3 DNA sequence: TGTGCCATCACCGAACAAAAATACAATGAGCAGTTCTTC.

This clonotype showed up just a few times. The rearrangement links TRBV12-3 or TRBV12-4 to TRBJ2-2; TRBD2 might be the D (5 bases). V was trimmed by 6 bases and J by 8 bases, leaving 13 bases between them. The CDR3 covers 13 residues. The CDR3 bases are TGTGCCAGCAGCCATACTAGTGCGGGGGAGCTGTTTTTT. Its protein is CASSHTSAGELFF.

This chain connects TRBV12-3 or TRBV12-4 to TRBJ1-2; the D gene is possibly TRBD1 (5 bases). V was trimmed by 5 bases and J by 4 bases, leaving 20 bases between them. The CDR3 spans 16 residues. In nucleotides, the CDR3 is TGTGCCAGCAGTCGAGACAGTGGGAGGATGGCCTATGGCTACACCTTC. This codes for CASSRDSGRMAYGYTF.

This clonotype was seen more than once but under ten times. The rearrangement uses TRBV5-5 and TRBJ2-3; 12 bases line up with TRBD2. The CDR3 totals 16 residues. Germline lookup yields CDR1 SGHKS and CDR2 YYEKEE (reference sequence). Losses at the gene ends were 5 bases for V and 4 bases for J; bases not matched to a gene: 8. The CDR3 reads CASSSGLAGFSDTQYF. CDR3 in DNA: TGTGCCAGCAGTTCCGGACTAGCGGGATTTTCAGATACGCAGTATTTT.

This clonotype has only a few counts. This sequence joins TRBV11-1 and TRBJ2-1, with no clear D. V gave up 5 bases and J gave up 2 bases, with 13 bases separating them. This CDR3 has 15 amino acids. In germline, CDR1 is SGHAT, CDR2 FQDESV (reference sequence). DNA of the CDR3: TGTGCCAGCAGCCCAACGATTAGGGCCTACAATGAGCAGTTCTTC. Translated: CASSPTIRAYNEQFF.

The genes are TRBV6-1 and TRBJ1-5, with D unclear. Trimming removed 4 bases at V and 2 bases at J, with 6 bases between. The CDR3 is 13 residues long. Germline CDR1 MNHNS, CDR2 SASEGT. Written as DNA, the CDR3 is TGTGCCAGCAGTGTAACCCGCAATCAGCCCCAGCATTTT. Its translation: CASSVTRNQPQHF.

V usage is TRBV24-1 and J usage is TRBJ1-2, with D possibly being TRBD1 (5 bases). The length of the CDR3 is 14 residues. Trimming pared 7 bases from V and 2 bases from J, leaving 13 bases between. Germline V gives CDR1 KGHDR, CDR2 SFDVKD. This CDR3 is CATRDSVGNYGYTF. The CDR3 DNA is TGTGCCACCAGAGACAGTGTCGGGAACTATGGCTACACCTTC.

This clonotype showed up just a few times. The chain couples TRBV20-1 to TRBJ1-5; perhaps TRBD1 as D (6 bases). V was cut by 5 bases and J by 2 bases, with 13 bases left in between. This CDR3 region has 14 residues. Germline assignment: CDR1 DFQATT and CDR2 SNEGSKA (reference sequence). CDR3 DNA sequence: TGCAGTGCTCTCACGACAGGTGGCAATCAGCCCCAGCATTTT. Its protein is CSALTTGGNQPQHF.

This clonotype appeared a few times. The gene calls are TRBV20-1 and TRBJ2-4; a possible D gene is TRBD1 (6 bases). Germline-derived CDR1 and CDR2 are DFQATT and SNEGSKA (reference sequence). This CDR3 contains 17 residues. V shed 5 bases and J shed 0 bases, with 20 bases lying between them. Here the CDR3 DNA reads TGCAGTGCTCCCGGCAGGGGCGTTATAGTAGCCAAAAACATTCAGTACTTC. This sequence encodes CSAPGRGVIVAKNIQYF.